This TCR beta chain was obtained from a study of shared clonotypes between healthy human individuals. The repertoire was sequenced with immunoSEQ multiplex PCR; TCRdb's copy has only in-frame clones and lacks some. The sample holds approximately 320,000 clones, about nine tenths seen once. Looked up from germline, CDR1 is MNHEY and CDR2 is SVGAGI. CDR3 length: 15 amino acids. Trimming cost V 7 bases and J 4 bases; bases outside gene matches: 8. Sequencing was performed on memory CD8+ T cells sorted from blood. Subset reported: CD45RO+ cells pooled with CCR7-negative TemRA cells. The chain links TRBV6-5 to TRBJ2-5; TRBD2 agrees at 11 bases. This receptor was taken from a man aged 18-30 years in good health. CDR3 in amino acids: CASTLAGGPGETQYF. As DNA, the CDR3 is TGTGCCAGCACCTTAGCGGGGGGGCCGGGAGAGACCCAGTACTTC.